A single sample is the source of the 20 T cell receptor beta chains below, sequenced in a study of T cell repertoires in cytomegalovirus infection. TCRdb re-analysed the reads in MiXCR, keeping a single row per CDR3 protein. The sample lists about 490,000 distinct CDR3 sequences; around 27% were seen once. Sequences were obtained from PBMCs. Every receptor here comes from a human donor in good health (CMV status not recorded). Some clones in this sample may be carry-over from other donors' samples.

This clonotype was recorded at least ten times. The chain is built from TRBV7-9 and TRBJ1-3; D ambiguous. The V end was cut by 5 bases, the J end by 7 bases, with 18 bases between. The CDR3 totals 15 residues. CDR1 is SEHNR and CDR2 is FQNEAQ in the germline V gene (reference sequence). The CDR3 DNA follows: TGTGCCAGCAGCCCCCGTTCTAAGCCCGGGAACACCATATATTTT. It codes for CASSPRSKPGNTIYF. Looking up the rest from reference TRBV7-9 and TRBJ1-3 gives the full variable domain: DTGVSQNPRHKITKRGQNVTFRCDPISEHNRLYWYRQTLGQGPEFLTYFQNEAQLEKSRLLSDRFSAERPKGSFSTLEIQRTEQGDSAMYLCASSPRSKPGNTIYFGEGSWLTVV.

This rearrangement joins TRBV28 to TRBJ2-3; 8 bases are a match to TRBD2. V gave up 4 bases and J gave up 2 bases; unmatched junction bases: 5. CDR3 length equals 15 residues. The germline V gene has CDR1 MDHEN and CDR2 SYDVKM. The chain's CDR3 is CASSSPSGLTDTQYF. The CDR3 DNA sequence: TGTGCCAGCAGTTCACCTAGCGGGCTCACAGATACGCAGTATTTT.

The V call is TRBV29-1, the J call TRBJ2-5, with D tentatively TRBD1 (6 bases). The CDR3 is made up of 12 amino acids. The V and J ends lost 0 bases and 7 bases respectively, with 9 bases between them. CDR1 SQVTM and CDR2 ANQGSEA come from the germline V gene. This CDR3 is CSVEEGAGTQYF. CDR3 coding DNA: TGCAGCGTTGAAGAGGGGGCTGGGACCCAGTACTTC.

This chain uses TRBV27 with TRBJ2-2, with D perhaps matching TRBD1 (5 bases). V was trimmed by 7 bases and J by 0 bases, leaving 9 bases between them. Germline V gene sequence: CDR1 MNHEY, CDR2 SMNVEV (reference sequence). CDR3 length: 14 amino acids. This CDR3 reads CASKGAPNTGELFF. CDR3 bases: TGTGCCAGCAAAGGGGCGCCGAACACCGGGGAGCTGTTTTTT.

This clonotype occurred a few times. The chain couples TRBV30 to TRBJ2-1, with no clear D. Between the trimmed V and J ends, which lost 0 bases and 7 bases, there was a span of 19 bases. This CDR3 is 16 amino acids long. CDR1 is GTSNPN and CDR2 is SVGIG in the germline V gene (reference sequence). CDR3 bases: TGTGCCTGGAGTGTACTCAGCTCCCCTTTTTTTAATGAGCAGTTCTTC. Protein sequence: CAWSVLSSPFFNEQFF.

This clonotype was seen only a few times. The CDR3 region is CSVVWGAGYGYTF. In nucleotides, the CDR3 is TGCAGCGTTGTTTGGGGCGCCGGCTATGGCTACACCTTC. The chain employs TRBV29-1 and TRBJ1-2; D possibly corresponds to TRBD1 (5 bases). Trimming pared 4 bases from V and 4 bases from J, leaving 13 bases between. The V gene's germline CDR1 is SQVTM and CDR2 ANQGSEA. The CDR3 loop spans 13 amino acids.

The rearrangement uses TRBV15 and TRBJ2-7, with D uncertain. CDR3 length: 12 amino acids. Germline V gene data show CDR1 as LNHNV and CDR2 as YYDKDF (reference sequence). Trimming cost V 2 bases and J 5 bases, with 7 bases left between them. CDR3 protein: CATSRPPHEQYF. The DNA of the CDR3 is TGTGCCACCAGCAGACCGCCCCACGAGCAGTACTTC.

The chain employs TRBV7-9 and TRBJ2-7, with 12 bases lining up with TRBD2. This CDR3 has 14 residues. The V segment lost 5 bases and the J segment 6 bases; nucleotides outside the gene matches: 5. Germline CDR1 SEHNR, CDR2 FQNEAQ (reference sequence). The CDR3, as DNA: TGTGCCAGCAGCCCTAGCGGGAGGGCCGCCGAGCAGTACTTC. As protein: CASSPSGRAAEQYF.

J is TRBJ2-1 and V is TRBV28; 9 bases map to TRBD2. Germline CDR1 and CDR2: MDHEN and SYDVKM. The CDR3 is 16 amino acids. V shed 4 bases, J shed 10 bases, and the junction held 14 bases outside the gene matches. The CDR3 region is CASSSSGTSPFGEQFF. DNA of the CDR3: TGTGCCAGCAGTTCGTCCGGGACTAGCCCTTTCGGGGAGCAGTTCTTC.

The V call is TRBV7-3, the J call TRBJ2-2, with 10 bases lining up with TRBD2. Germline V gene data show CDR1 as SGHTA and CDR2 as FQGTGA. The V and J ends lost 0 bases and 5 bases, in that order; junction bases with no gene match: 6. CDR3 length: 17 residues. The CDR3, as DNA: TGTGCCAGCAGCTTAACAGGGCTAGCGGGAGAGACCGGGGAGCTGTTTTTT. Residues: CASSLTGLAGETGELFF.

The V call is TRBV27, the J call TRBJ1-5; D gene ambiguous. This CDR3 spans 13 amino acids. The V end was cut by 5 bases, the J end by 8 bases, with 13 bases between. Germline V gene lookup returns CDR1 MNHEY and CDR2 SMNVEV (reference sequence). As DNA, the CDR3 is TGTGCCAGCAGTCCCCCCCCGGGGAAGCCCCAGCATTTT. Amino acids: CASSPPPGKPQHF.

In nucleotides, the CDR3 is TGCAGCGTTTGGCTCACAGGGAACACCGGGGAGCTGTTTTTT. Its translation is CSVWLTGNTGELFF. The genes are TRBV29-1 and TRBJ2-2, with D tentatively TRBD1 (5 bases). V was cut by 5 bases and J by 1 base, with 11 bases left in between. This CDR3 comprises 14 residues. Germline V gene sequence: CDR1 SQVTM, CDR2 ANQGSEA.

In its sample, this clonotype was seen a few times. The V gene is TRBV30, the J gene TRBJ1-1; D is perhaps TRBD1 (5 bases). The germline CDR1 and CDR2 sequences are GTSNPN and SVGIG (reference sequence). The CDR3 is 15 residues long. Trimming took off 4 bases at V and 7 bases at J, with 22 bases between the two ends. The CDR3 DNA follows: TGTGCCTGGACAGGACCGGGGCAGGAGGTTGGTGAAGCTTTCTTT. This translates into CAWTGPGQEVGEAFF.

The rearrangement joins TRBV29-1 to TRBJ2-7; 8 nucleotides agree with TRBD1. J gave up 0 bases and V 1 base, and 5 bases lay outside the gene matches. Looked up from germline, CDR1 is SQVTM and CDR2 is ANQGSEA. The CDR3 runs 15 residues. The CDR3 bases are TGCAGCGTTGAAGCCGGCGGGACAGGCTCCTACGAGCAGTACTTC. Its protein is CSVEAGGTGSYEQYF.

In this sample, this clonotype turned up a few times. This sequence joins TRBV28 and TRBJ2-3, with 9 nucleotides matching TRBD2. The CDR3 sequence is 15 residues long. Germline values: CDR1 MDHEN, CDR2 SYDVKM. V dropped 7 bases and J dropped 2; count of bases not matched to a gene: 7. Here the CDR3 DNA reads TGTGCCAGCAACTCCGGGACTAGCTTCACAGATACGCAGTATTTT. Its protein product is CASNSGTSFTDTQYF.

This clonotype was seen once. One junction end disagrees with the germline gene, perhaps due to a read error. V gene TRBV7-2 combines with J gene TRBJ1-5; TRBD1 is a possible D gene (5 bases). Germline CDR1 reads SGHTA; CDR2 reads FQGNSA. CDR3 length: 15 amino acids. CDR3 sequence reads: CVSSRAWGSNQPQHF. CDR3 sequence (DNA): TGTGTCAGCAGCAGGGCATGGGGGAGCAATCAGCCCCAGCATTTT.

This chain's CDR3 is CAISGTGGAGELFF. CDR3 bases: TGTGCCATCAGCGGGACAGGGGGTGCCGGGGAGCTGTTTTTT. This rearrangement joins TRBV10-3 to TRBJ2-2, with 11 nucleotides matching TRBD1. In germline, CDR1 is ENHRY, CDR2 SYGVKD. The CDR3 loop spans 14 amino acids. V lost 6 bases and J lost 6; bases outside the gene matches: 3.

The genes are TRBV5-1 and TRBJ2-1; D remains unclear. V was trimmed by 5 bases and J by 0 bases, leaving 12 bases between them. Germline V gene data show CDR1 as SGHRS and CDR2 as YFSETQ. The CDR3 extends over 15 amino acids. The CDR3, as DNA: TGCGCCAGCAGTCTCTCAACCAGCTCCTACAATGAGCAGTTCTTC. It codes for CASSLSTSSYNEQFF.

This clonotype was seen a few times. This chain links TRBV6-1 with TRBJ1-2; D possibly corresponds to TRBD1 (6 bases). The CDR3 loop spans 11 amino acids. Germline CDR1 is MNHNS and CDR2 is SASEGT. V was cut by 5 bases and J by 8 bases, with 9 bases left in between. The CDR3 region is CASSQGHGYTF. The CDR3 DNA sequence: TGTGCCAGCAGTCAGGGGCACGGCTACACCTTC.

A few counts support this clonotype. V gene TRBV18 combines with J gene TRBJ2-5, with a weak D call TRBD2 (7 bases). The CDR3 has 15 residues. Per the germline V gene, CDR1 is KGHSH and CDR2 is LQKENI. Trimming took off 4 bases at V and 5 bases at J, with 17 bases between the two ends. For the CDR3, the DNA is TGTGCCAGCTCACGGGACTACAGGGATGGGGAGACCCAGTACTTC. Encoded protein: CASSRDYRDGETQYF.